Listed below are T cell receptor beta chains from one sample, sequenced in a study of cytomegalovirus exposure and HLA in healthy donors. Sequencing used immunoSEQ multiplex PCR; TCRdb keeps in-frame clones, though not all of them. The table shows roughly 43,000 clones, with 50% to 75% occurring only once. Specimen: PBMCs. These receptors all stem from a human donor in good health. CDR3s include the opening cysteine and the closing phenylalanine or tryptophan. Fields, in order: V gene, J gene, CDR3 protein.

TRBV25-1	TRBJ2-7	CASPNRDRAHEQYF
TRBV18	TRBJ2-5	CASSLTPLAGAVETQYF
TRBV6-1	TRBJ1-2	CASILRGALGYTF
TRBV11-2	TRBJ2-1	CASRHPGRASGEQFF
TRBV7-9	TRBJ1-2	CASSLGTGEVYTF
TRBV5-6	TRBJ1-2	CASSLDSQYGYTF
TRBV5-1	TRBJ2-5	CASSLAETQYF
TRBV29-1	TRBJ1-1	CSVVETGSTEAFF
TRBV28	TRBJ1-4	CASSSGSKKLFF
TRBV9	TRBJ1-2	CASSAGSGEGYTF
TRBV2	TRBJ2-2	CASRGDFTGELFF
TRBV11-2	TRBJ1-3	CASSFWTVGNTIYF
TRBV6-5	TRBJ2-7	CASIEKSYEQYF
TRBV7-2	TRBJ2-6	CASSLGPPGSGANVLTF
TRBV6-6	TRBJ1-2	CASSPLGGDNYGYTF
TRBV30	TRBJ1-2	CAWSLNYGYTF
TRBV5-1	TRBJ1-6	CASSLRTAPVSSYNSPLHF
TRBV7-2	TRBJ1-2	CASSLRGGLGYTF
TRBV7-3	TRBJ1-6	CASRRRQGINSPLHF
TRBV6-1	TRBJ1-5	CASSTLDRGYQPQHF
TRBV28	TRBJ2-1	CASSWTSGGSNEQFF
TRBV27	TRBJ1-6	CASSTDSRNSPLHF
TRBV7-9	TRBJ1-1	CASSSTGNTEAFF
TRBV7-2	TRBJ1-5	CASSLLGQTYQPQHF
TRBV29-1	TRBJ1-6	CSVRRNRDRYSPLHF
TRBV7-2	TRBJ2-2	CASSVRWGGATGELFF
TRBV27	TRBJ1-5	CASRRGLNQPQHF
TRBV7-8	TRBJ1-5	CASSPDVPGQFDSNQPQHF
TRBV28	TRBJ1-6	CASSGWEGSGSPLHF
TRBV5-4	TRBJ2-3	CASSLDRGGTDTQYF
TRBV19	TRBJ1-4	CACQGPLREKLFF
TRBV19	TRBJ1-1	CASKGDSTEAFF
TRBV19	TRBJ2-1	CASQLAGSYNEQFF
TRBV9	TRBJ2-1	CASSHRGLAGEEQFF
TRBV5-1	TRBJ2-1	CASSHRGSGNEQFF
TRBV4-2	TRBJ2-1	CASSQGAGAYNEQFF
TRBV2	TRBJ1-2	CASSRTAFDGYTF
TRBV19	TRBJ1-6	CASSILQGNSPLHF
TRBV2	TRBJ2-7	CASAGRPYEQYF
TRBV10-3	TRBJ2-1	CAIRQGAWDEQFF
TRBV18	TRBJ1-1	CASSPGLNTEAFF
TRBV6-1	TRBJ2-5	CASSADRGRETQYF
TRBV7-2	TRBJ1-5	CASSLLHNQPQHF
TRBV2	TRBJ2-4	CASRQLVLPYF
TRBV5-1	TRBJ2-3	CASSLVPTDTRYF
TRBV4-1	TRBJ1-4	CASSQDNGATNEKLFF
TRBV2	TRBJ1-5	CASSEGWQQPQHF
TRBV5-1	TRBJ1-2	CASSLGQSQGYGYTF
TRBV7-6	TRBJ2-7	CASSLESGGRYEQYF
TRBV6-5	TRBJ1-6	CASSTGTRNSPLHF
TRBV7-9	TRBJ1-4	CASSRGQNEKLFF
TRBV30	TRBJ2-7	CAWSAGTGAYEQYF
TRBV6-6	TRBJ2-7	CASSQNYEQYF
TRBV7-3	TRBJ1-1	CASSATGQGYTEAFF
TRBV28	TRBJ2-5	CASSTHGTSSETQYF